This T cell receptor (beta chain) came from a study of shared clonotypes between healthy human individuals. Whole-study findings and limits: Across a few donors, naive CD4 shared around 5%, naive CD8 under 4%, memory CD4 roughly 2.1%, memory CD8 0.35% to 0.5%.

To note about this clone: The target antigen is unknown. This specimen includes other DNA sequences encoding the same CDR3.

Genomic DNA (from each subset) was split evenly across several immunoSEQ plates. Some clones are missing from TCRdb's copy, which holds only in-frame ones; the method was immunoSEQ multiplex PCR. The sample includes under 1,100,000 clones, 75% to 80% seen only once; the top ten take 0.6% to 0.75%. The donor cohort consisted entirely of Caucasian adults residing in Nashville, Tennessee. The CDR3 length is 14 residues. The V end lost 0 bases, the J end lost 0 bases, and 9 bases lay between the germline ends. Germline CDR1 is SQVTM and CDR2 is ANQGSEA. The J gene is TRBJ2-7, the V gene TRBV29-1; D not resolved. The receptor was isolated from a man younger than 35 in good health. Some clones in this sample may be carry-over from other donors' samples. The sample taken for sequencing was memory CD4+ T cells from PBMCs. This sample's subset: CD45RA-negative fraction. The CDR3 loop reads CSVEDRGLSYEQYF. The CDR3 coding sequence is TGCAGCGTTGAAGATCGAGGTCTCTCCTACGAGCAGTACTTC.